This T cell receptor beta chain was captured by sequencing in a study of blood T cell repertoires in COVID-19. Overall study context: From the United States, Italy and Spain came samples of acute and convalescent COVID-19. PBMCs, B-cell-depleted T cells, or T cells provided the cDNA or gDNA that made up the material.

The CDR3 has 14 residues. The V gene end was trimmed by 4 bases and the J gene end by 4 bases; junction bases not matched to a gene: 5. The germline gives CDR1 MNHEY, CDR2 SVGEGT. Study processing details: It was from reference gene primer amplification that nucleated cell counts were estimated. The table came from immunoSEQ multiplex PCR; TCRdb's copy has only in-frame clones and leaves some out. V and J calls and clone size are copied from that table; D and trimming were computed from the DNA. The sample yields about 98,000 clones, roughly 82% seen once. The origin of this receptor is a human donor in a cohort sampled during active COVID-19. Sequenced: peripheral blood. The chain carries TRBV6-2 or TRBV6-3 and TRBJ2-3, with 7 positions matching TRBD1. The CDR3 DNA is TGTGCCAGCAGTTTAGGTCAGGGGGCAGATACGCAGTATTTT. Translated: CASSLGQGADTQYF.